The present T cell receptor beta chain was sequenced within a study of identical twins. The study, taken as a whole, reports: The study based its conclusions on cross-sectional statistical analysis and did not follow the same donors. Excess sharing between twins was weaker in beta out-of-frame sequences.

Germline CDR1 is SNHLY and CDR2 is FYNNEI. The ends were cut back, 6 bases at V and 4 bases at J, with 12 bases in the middle. The CDR3 is made up of 14 amino acids. This clonotype was seen a few times. No antigen is known for it. Each CDR3 protein is one row after TCRdb ran MiXCR on the 5' RACE reads. Of more than 200,000 distinct CDR3 sequences in the sample, roughly 9.4% were seen once. Sequences were obtained from memory (CD45RO+) T cells sorted from blood. The origin of this receptor is a young woman in good health. V usage is TRBV2 and J usage is TRBJ2-2; unclear D gene. The chain's CDR3 is CASSLLDTTGELFF. CDR3 DNA sequence: TGTGCCAGCAGCCTTTTAGACACCACCGGGGAGCTGTTTTTT.